Shown below are 7 T cell receptor beta chains from a single sample sequenced in a study of cytomegalovirus exposure and HLA in healthy donors. In the PCR, 60 Vbeta and 13 Jbeta primers were used. The table came from immunoSEQ multiplex PCR; TCRdb's copy has only in-frame clones and leaves some out. The sample includes around 240,000 clones, 82% of them seen just once. The sample was PBMCs. These receptors came from a middle-aged woman in good health and CMV-seropositive.

The rearrangement joins TRBV4-2 to TRBJ1-3; possible D gene TRBD1, 5 bases. This CDR3 is built from 17 residues. CDR1 is LGHNA, CDR2 YNFKEQ, per germline. The germline V and J ends were trimmed by 0 bases and 8 bases, with 20 bases remaining between them. The CDR3 DNA is TGTGCCAGCAGCCAAGATGTCTCGCTAAACAAAGGGGACACCATATATTTT. Protein: CASSQDVSLNKGDTIYF.

This chain joins TRBV7-9 and TRBJ1-2; D call uncertain. The CDR3 runs to 17 residues. Per the germline V gene, CDR1 is SEHNR and CDR2 is FQNEAQ (reference sequence). The ends were cut back, 5 bases at V and 2 bases at J, with 21 bases in the middle. CDR3 amino acids: CASSPVLGGNSNYGYTF. As DNA, the CDR3 is TGTGCCAGCAGCCCCGTCTTAGGAGGTAATTCCAACTATGGCTACACCTTC. Full variable domain (missing parts from reference TRBV7-9 and TRBJ1-2): DTGVSQNPRHKITKRGQNVTFRCDPISEHNRLYWYRQTLGQGPEFLTYFQNEAQLEKSRLLSDRFSAERPKGSFSTLEIQRTEQGDSAMYLCASSPVLGGNSNYGYTFGSGTRLTVV.

V gene TRBV11-3 combines with J gene TRBJ2-5; 12 nucleotides line up with TRBD2. Germline CDR1 reads SGHNT; CDR2 reads YENEEA. J was trimmed by 5 bases and V by 5 bases; bases with no gene match: 9. The CDR3 totals 16 residues. The CDR3 sequence is CASSPRLAGAGETQYF. CDR3 DNA: TGTGCCAGCAGCCCCCGACTAGCGGGAGCTGGGGAGACCCAGTACTTC.

The chain joins TRBV6-5 to TRBJ1-6; weak D call: TRBD1 (5 bases). CDR3 length equals 13 residues. Trimming took 6 bases from V and 6 from J, leaving 9 bases between them. Per germline, CDR1 MNHEY and CDR2 SVGAGI. CDR3 coding DNA: TGTGCCAGCAGGGAAGGGGTTAATTCACCCCTCCACTTT. This sequence encodes CASREGVNSPLHF.

The chain joins TRBV6-6 to TRBJ1-2, with D uncertain. CDR3 length equals 14 residues. CDR1 and CDR2 (germline): MNHNY, SVGAGI (reference sequence). Trimming took off 0 bases at V and 2 bases at J, with 7 bases between the two ends. This CDR3 reads CASSYSKENYGYTF. The CDR3, as DNA: TGTGCCAGCAGTTACTCGAAGGAGAACTATGGCTACACCTTC.

The chain has TRBV10-3 and TRBJ1-3, with D possibly TRBD1 on 6 matching bases. The germline CDR1 and CDR2 sequences are ENHRY and SYGVKD. V dropped 8 bases and J dropped 2 bases, with 19 bases sitting between them. The CDR3 has 16 residues. The CDR3 reads CAIRFQTGAAGNTIYF. CDR3 sequence (DNA): TGTGCCATCCGCTTCCAGACAGGAGCGGCTGGAAACACCATATATTTT.

The chain recombines TRBV19 with TRBJ2-3; D unresolved. There are 15 residues in the CDR3. Trimming shortened V by 4 bases and J by 3 bases, and 14 bases separated the two germline ends. Germline lookup yields CDR1 LNHDA and CDR2 SQIVND (reference sequence). DNA of the CDR3: TGTGCCAGTAGTACCTCCGAGACTGGGACAGATACGCAGTATTTT. Translating gives CASSTSETGTDTQYF.